The 32 T cell receptor beta chains given below trace back to one sample, sequenced in a study of blood T cell repertoires in COVID-19 (dated by TCRdb to the early 2020s). Receptor amplification or capture employed the immunoSEQ multiplex PCR assay. TCRdb took over this immuneACCESS table, retaining in-frame rearrangements with V and J assigned. Such tables are incomplete; in checked studies, under half of the missing clones stem from an unresolved V gene, and the remainder is unexplained. In this sample the table shows 160,000 or so clones, about 88% of which occur a single time. 1.2% of the sample rests with the top ten. The sequencing input was PBMCs or T cells enriched from blood (not recorded which). These receptors were obtained from a human donor with acute COVID-19. The donor label of this sample is uncertain.

The rearrangement joins TRBV7-2 to TRBJ1-2; D may be TRBD1 (5 bases). The CDR3 spans 15 residues. V lost 3 bases and J lost 3, with 14 bases in between. Germline-derived CDR1 and CDR2 are SGHTA and FQGNSA. In DNA, the CDR3 is TGTGCCAGCAGCTTCTCCGGGTCCAGGGACTATGGCTACACCTTC. As protein: CASSFSGSRDYGYTF. Variable domain in full (rest from reference TRBV7-2 and TRBJ1-2): GAGVSQSPSNKVTEKGKDVELRCDPISGHTALYWYRQSLGQGLEFLIYFQGNSAPDKSGLPSDRFSAERTGGSVSTLTIQRTQQEDSAVYLCASSFSGSRDYGYTFGSGTRLTVV.

V is TRBV11-2 and J is TRBJ2-7; 13 bases map to TRBD2. Germline CDR1 SGHAT, CDR2 FQNNGV. The CDR3 consists of 13 residues. With V trimmed by 4 bases and J by 12 bases, 6 bases remained unmatched. The CDR3 DNA is TGTGCCAGCAGCTCGAGGACTAGCGGGGGTGGGTACTTC. The encoded protein is CASSSRTSGGGYF.

This chain joins TRBV27 and TRBJ1-2; 7 positions match TRBD1. The CDR3 is 15 residues long. CDR1 and CDR2 (germline): MNHEY, SMNVEV (reference sequence). Trimming removed 4 bases from V and 8 bases from J; junction bases left unmatched: 13. The CDR3: CASSSEVDRVGGYTF. CDR3 bases: TGTGCCAGCAGTTCGGAGGTTGACAGGGTAGGCGGCTACACCTTC.

Here the CDR3 reads CSVAGGRNSPLHF. The CDR3 DNA sequence: TGCAGCGTTGCGGGTGGGAGGAATTCACCCCTCCACTTT. The gene calls are TRBV29-1 and TRBJ1-6; no firm D call. Germline V gives CDR1 SQVTM, CDR2 ANQGSEA. CDR3 length: 13 residues. V was cut by 4 bases and J by 7 bases, with 11 bases left in between.

The chain carries TRBV3-1 (or the pseudogene TRBV3-2) and TRBJ1-1, with a tentative D call TRBD1 (5 bases). Per the germline V gene, CDR1 is LGHDT and CDR2 is YNNKEL (reference sequence). V lost 1 base, J lost 2 bases, and 8 bases lay in between. The CDR3 contains 14 residues. In DNA form, the CDR3 reads TGTGCCAGCAGCCAAGTCGGGGGAAACACTGAAGCTTTCTTT. As protein: CASSQVGGNTEAFF.

The chain uses TRBV20-1 and TRBJ1-3; D is possibly TRBD1 (6 bases). V gave up 5 bases and J gave up 4 bases, with 6 bases separating them. Per germline, CDR1 DFQATT and CDR2 SNEGSKA (reference sequence). The CDR3 spans 11 residues. The CDR3 DNA reads TGCAGTGCTGACAGGGGAAACACCATATATTTT. It codes for CSADRGNTIYF.

The rearrangement links TRBV29-1 to TRBJ2-7; D perhaps matches TRBD2 (6 bases). CDR1 and CDR2 from the germline V gene are SQVTM and ANQGSEA. The CDR3 is 11 amino acids. Between the trimmed V and J ends, which lost 6 bases and 7 bases, there was a span of 13 bases. CDR3 loop: CSVIHAGEQYF. As DNA, the CDR3 is TGCAGCGTCATTCATGCGGGGGAGCAGTACTTC.

This clone was seen a single time. The chain employs TRBV12-5 and TRBJ2-7; tentative D call: TRBD2 (7 bases). The CDR3 is 17 residues long. Germline lookup yields CDR1 LGHNT and CDR2 FRNRAP. In DNA form, the CDR3 reads TGTGCGCTAGTAGAGATCCCTATAGGGGGGGTTCCCTACGAGCAGTACTTC. Translation gives CALVEIPIGGVPYEQYF. The full variable domain, with the rest looked up from reference TRBV12-5 and TRBJ2-7, is DARVTQTPRHKVTEMGQEVTMRCQPILGHNTVFWYRQTMMQGLELLAYFRNRAPLDDSGMPKDRFSAEMPDATLATLKIQPSEPRDSAVYFCALVEIPIGGVPYEQYFGPGTRLTVT.

The chain links TRBV18 to TRBJ1-1; D is uncertain. Trimming stripped 2 bases from V and 3 bases from J, with 7 bases between. The CDR3 is made up of 13 amino acids. The germline V gene encodes CDR1 KGHSH and CDR2 LQKENI. CDR3 loop: CASSPEPHTEAFF. The CDR3 bases are TGTGCCAGCTCACCAGAGCCCCACACTGAAGCTTTCTTT.

This chain uses TRBV2 with TRBJ2-6; no clear D. The CDR3 has 15 amino acids. CDR1 and CDR2 from the germline V gene are SNHLY and FYNNEI. Trimming removed 3 bases from V and 0 bases from J, with 6 bases in between. CDR3: CASSDPSSGANVLTF. DNA for the CDR3: TGTGCCAGCAGTGACCCCAGCTCTGGGGCCAACGTCCTGACTTTC.

This rearrangement joins TRBV2 to TRBJ2-7, with 7 nucleotides matching TRBD1. Germline CDR1 SNHLY, CDR2 FYNNEI. There are 13 residues in the CDR3. J was trimmed by 2 bases and V by 10 bases; bases with no gene match: 8. Here the CDR3 reads CATTGALTYEQYF. CDR3 bases: TGTGCCACTACAGGGGCCTTGACCTACGAGCAGTACTTC.

The sample holds one count of this clone. V gene TRBV19 combines with J gene TRBJ2-3; TRBD1 agrees at 9 bases. Germline lookup yields CDR1 LNHDA and CDR2 SQIVND (reference sequence). The V segment lost 6 bases and the J segment 0 bases; nucleotides outside the gene matches: 7. The CDR3 is made up of 16 amino acids. The CDR3 DNA follows: TGTGCCAGTAGAACTATACAGGGGGCCAGCACAGATACGCAGTATTTT. It translates to CASRTIQGASTDTQYF.

The chain links TRBV5-6 to TRBJ2-2, with 7 bases identical to TRBD2. The V segment lost 2 bases and the J segment 1 base; nucleotides outside the gene matches: 2. The germline CDR1 and CDR2 sequences are SGHDT and YYEEEE. The CDR3 has 15 amino acids. The CDR3 is CASSFVAGNTGELFF. In nucleotides, the CDR3 is TGTGCCAGCAGCTTTGTAGCGGGGAACACCGGGGAGCTGTTTTTT. Based on the CDR3 plus reference TRBV5-6 and TRBJ2-2, the full variable domain is DAGVTQSPTHLIKTRGQQVTLRCSPKSGHDTVSWYQQALGQGPQFIFQYYEEEERQRGNFPDRFSGHQFPNYSSELNVNALLLGDSALYLCASSFVAGNTGELFFGEGSRLTVL.

The chain couples TRBV6-5 to TRBJ1-3; D possibly corresponds to TRBD1 (6 bases). The CDR3 runs to 14 residues. Germline V lookup: CDR1 MNHEY, CDR2 SVGAGI. Trimming shortened V by 6 bases and J by 7 bases, and 16 bases separated the two germline ends. For the CDR3, the DNA is TGTGCCAGCAGCCCCGGCCGAAGGGGGAACACCATATATTTT. Protein: CASSPGRRGNTIYF.

The genes are TRBV7-9 and TRBJ1-5, with 8 positions matching TRBD1. CDR1 and CDR2 from the germline V gene are SEHNR and FQNEAQ (reference sequence). V shed 5 bases and J 6 bases; nucleotides not matched to a gene: 15. This CDR3 is built from 17 residues. As DNA, the CDR3 is TGTGCCAGCAGCCCCTTTGCAGGACAGGGTCAGGGTCAGCCCCAGCATTTT. This codes for CASSPFAGQGQGQPQHF.

The chain carries TRBV5-8 and TRBJ1-1; no clear D. The CDR3 contains 14 residues. Germline V gene lookup returns CDR1 SGHTS and CDR2 YDEGEE. V lost 0 bases to trimming and J lost 5 bases, with 11 bases between them. In DNA, the CDR3 is TGTGCCAGCAGCTTGGTATCTACCGGGACTGAAGCTTTCTTT. It encodes CASSLVSTGTEAFF. The entire variable domain, with the rest obtained from reference TRBV5-8 and TRBJ1-1, is as follows: EAGVTQSPTHLIKTRGQQATLRCSPISGHTSVYWYQQALGLGLQFLLWYDEGEERNRGNFPPRFSGRQFPNYSSELNVNALELEDSALYLCASSLVSTGTEAFFGQGTRLTVV.

The chain carries TRBV4-1 and TRBJ2-3, with a tentative D call TRBD2 (6 bases). Looked up from germline, CDR1 is MGHRA and CDR2 is YSYEKL. This CDR3 is 16 amino acids long. The V and J ends lost 0 bases and 2 bases respectively, with 12 bases between them. Here the CDR3 DNA reads TGCGCCAGCAGCCAAGATAACGGCGGGACCACAGATACGCAGTATTTT. This codes for CASSQDNGGTTDTQYF.

This chain connects TRBV29-1 to TRBJ2-1; 7 bases are shared with TRBD1. V lost 7 bases, J lost 2 bases, and 8 bases stayed unmatched. This CDR3 region has 14 residues. In germline, CDR1 is SQVTM, CDR2 ANQGSEA. For the CDR3, the DNA is TGCAGCGGGGGGTCCGGGACAGCCTACAATGAGCAGTTCTTC. Its protein product is CSGGSGTAYNEQFF.

V is TRBV3-1 (or the pseudogene TRBV3-2) and J is TRBJ2-7; TRBD1 aligns across 10 bases. The CDR3 extends over 15 amino acids. Germline values: CDR1 LGHDT, CDR2 YNNKEL (reference sequence). V trimming: 4 bases; J trimming: 2 bases; junction bases outside the gene matches: 5. The CDR3 loop reads CASSPRDRGTYEQYF. The CDR3 region has the DNA TGTGCCAGCAGCCCCCGGGACAGGGGCACCTACGAGCAGTACTTC.

The rearrangement joins TRBV6-5 to TRBJ2-7; tentatively, D is TRBD1 (7 bases). Per germline, CDR1 MNHEY and CDR2 SVGAGI. Trimming left V 6 bases short and J 7 bases short, with 16 bases between. CDR3 length: 13 amino acids. CDR3 protein: CASRNRGLGEQYF. The CDR3 DNA is TGTGCCAGCAGAAACAGGGGACTCGGGGAGCAGTACTTC.

The V call is TRBV9, the J call TRBJ1-6, with TRBD1 identical over 7 bases. The CDR3 covers 15 residues. The V gene's germline CDR1 is SGDLS and CDR2 YYNGEE. V lost 0 bases and J lost 12; bases outside the gene matches: 9. CDR3 coding DNA: TGTGCCAGCAGCGTAGAGGTCGGGACAGAAGGACCCCTCCACTTT. Amino acid sequence: CASSVEVGTEGPLHF. Supplemented by reference TRBV9 and TRBJ1-6, the full variable domain reads DSGVTQTPKHLITATGQRVTLRCSPRSGDLSVYWYQQSLDQGLQFLIQYYNGEERAKGNILERFSAQQFPDLHSELNLSSLELGDSALYFCASSVEVGTEGPLHFGNGTRLTVT.

This clone occurred once. The DNA for the CDR3 is TGTGCCAGCAGCTTAGTTGCGGCCCAAGAGACCCAGTACTTC. This codes for CASSLVAAQETQYF. The rearrangement uses TRBV11-2 and TRBJ2-5; D gene ambiguous. With 1 base removed from V and 1 base from J, the gap between germline ends came to 7 bases. Germline values: CDR1 SGHAT, CDR2 FQNNGV. The CDR3 length is 14 residues. The full variable domain, with the rest looked up from reference TRBV11-2 and TRBJ2-5, is EAGVAQSPRYKIIEKRQSVAFWCNPISGHATLYWYQQILGQGPKLLIQFQNNGVVDDSQLPKDRFSAERLKGVDSTLKIQPAKLEDSAVYLCASSLVAAQETQYFGPGTRLLVL.

The chain is built from TRBV27 and TRBJ1-1; D perhaps matches TRBD1 (5 bases). The CDR3 has 14 amino acids. Germline V gene data show CDR1 as MNHEY and CDR2 as SMNVEV (reference sequence). V was clipped by 5 bases and J by 1 base, with 11 bases between them. The CDR3 coding sequence is TGTGCCAGCAGTCGTAACGGGGGGAACACTGAAGCTTTCTTT. This encodes CASSRNGGNTEAFF.

The chain links TRBV7-9 to TRBJ2-3; D not certain. CDR3 length: 13 residues. V was trimmed by 6 bases and J by 3 bases, leaving 10 bases between them. The germline V gene has CDR1 SEHNR and CDR2 FQNEAQ (reference sequence). CDR3 DNA sequence: TGTGCCAGCAGGGTGACTTGGACAGATACGCAGTATTTT. Its translation is CASRVTWTDTQYF.

In DNA form, the CDR3 reads TGTGCCAGCAGCCCTGGGACATCAAGCACAGATACGCAGTATTTT. Amino acids: CASSPGTSSTDTQYF. The chain uses TRBV7-9 and TRBJ2-3, with D perhaps TRBD1 (6 bases). Germline V CDR1 and CDR2: SEHNR, FQNEAQ (reference sequence). Trimming shortened V by 5 bases and J by 0 bases, and 12 bases separated the two germline ends. The CDR3 length is 15 residues.

This chain joins TRBV6-2 or TRBV6-3 and TRBJ1-2, with D maybe TRBD1 (5 bases). This CDR3 contains 17 residues. Germline CDR1 and CDR2: MNHEY and SVGEGT. The V gene lost 2 bases and the J gene lost 6 bases, with 22 bases spanning the gap. The CDR3 region is CASSYIQGSSRADGYTF. The CDR3 bases are TGTGCCAGCAGTTACATTCAGGGAAGTTCAAGGGCGGATGGCTACACCTTC.

V usage is TRBV6-2 or TRBV6-3 and J usage is TRBJ2-2; possibly TRBD1 for D (8 bases). The CDR3 contains 16 residues. Trimming left V 6 bases short and J 2 bases short, with 16 bases between. Germline V gives CDR1 MNHEY, CDR2 SVGEGT. The CDR3 coding sequence is TGTGCCAGCAGCTTGACAGGGGAGGGCAACACCGGGGAGCTGTTTTTT. It specifies CASSLTGEGNTGELFF.

The rearrangement joins TRBV10-2 to TRBJ2-7; D gene uncertain. CDR1 is WSHSY and CDR2 is SAAADI in the germline V gene. The CDR3 spans 14 residues. The V and J ends lost 7 bases and 2 bases respectively, with 15 bases between them. Here the CDR3 DNA reads TGCGCCAGCACGAGTCCCAGCACTACCTACGAGCAGTACTTC. It specifies CASTSPSTTYEQYF.

The rearrangement links TRBV18 to TRBJ2-7; unclear D gene. This CDR3 contains 13 residues. Per the germline V gene, CDR1 is KGHSH and CDR2 is LQKENI. Between the trimmed V and J ends, which lost 6 bases and 3 bases, there was a span of 12 bases. DNA for the CDR3: TGTGCCAGCTCCCACTTCCACTTCTACGAGCAGTACTTC. It specifies CASSHFHFYEQYF. The whole variable domain, remainder taken from reference TRBV18 and TRBJ2-7, is NAGVMQNPRHLVRRRGQEARLRCSPMKGHSHVYWYRQLPEEGLKFMVYLQKENIIDESGMPKERFSAEFPKEGPSILRIQQVVRGDSAAYFCASSHFHFYEQYFGPGTRLTVT.

The chain is built from TRBV10-3 and TRBJ1-1, with a weak D call TRBD1 (5 bases). The V end lost 4 bases, the J end lost 2 bases, and 11 bases lay between the germline ends. This CDR3 contains 14 residues. Germline-derived CDR1 and CDR2 are ENHRY and SYGVKD. The CDR3 is CAISVKDTNTEAFF. CDR3 DNA: TGTGCCATCAGTGTTAAGGACACCAACACTGAAGCTTTCTTT.

The chain recombines TRBV6-5 with TRBJ2-1, with D perhaps TRBD1 (5 bases). The germline gives CDR1 MNHEY, CDR2 SVGAGI. With 2 bases removed from V and 0 bases from J, the gap between germline ends came to 11 bases. The CDR3 is 16 residues long. In DNA form, the CDR3 reads TGTGCCAGCAGTTACGGGGCAGCGAGCTCCTACAATGAGCAGTTCTTC. This sequence encodes CASSYGAASSYNEQFF.

The J gene is TRBJ1-3, the V gene TRBV6-6, with D perhaps matching TRBD1 (6 bases). The CDR3 totals 14 residues. The germline V and J ends were trimmed by 6 bases and 3 bases, with 12 bases remaining between them. Germline CDR1 is MNHNY and CDR2 is SVGAGI (reference sequence). Here the CDR3 DNA reads TGTGCCAGCAGCGCCCGGACAGATGGAAACACCATATATTTT. Amino acid sequence: CASSARTDGNTIYF.